One and the same sample provided the 27 T cell receptor beta chains below, sequenced in a study of T cell repertoires in cytomegalovirus infection. Each CDR3 protein gets one entry after TCRdb re-called the reads with MiXCR. This table holds about 890,000 distinct CDR3 sequences, around 32% found once. Their antigens are not known. The material was cultured CD8+ T cells from PBMCs, obtained from culture after CMV antigen stimulation. Source of these receptors: a human donor in good health (CMV status not recorded). Some clones in this sample may be carry-over from other donors' samples.

The chain uses TRBV20-1 and TRBJ2-3; unclear D gene. This CDR3 has 14 amino acids. Germline V gives CDR1 DFQATT, CDR2 SNEGSKA (reference sequence). Deletions cut 6 bases from V and 4 bases from J, with 17 bases between. CDR3 protein: CSAKVVIEPDTQYF. As DNA, the CDR3 is TGCAGTGCCAAGGTCGTAATAGAACCAGATACGCAGTATTTT.

The chain has TRBV28 and TRBJ1-2; TRBD1 agrees at 7 bases. Germline CDR1 and CDR2: MDHEN and SYDVKM. The trim removed 6 bases at V and 0 bases at J, leaving 13 bases unmatched. CDR3 length equals 17 residues. The CDR3 DNA follows: TGTGCCAGCAGCCTCACAGGGGTACCCAATTCTAACTATGGCTACACCTTC. It specifies CASSLTGVPNSNYGYTF.

In its sample, this clonotype was seen a few times. In DNA form, the CDR3 reads TGTGCCAGCAGTGAACGACCCGGGGAGCTGTTTTTT. Residues: CASSERPGELFF. The rearrangement links TRBV6-4 to TRBJ2-2, with D hard to call. Germline loops: CDR1 MRHNA, CDR2 SNTAGT. This CDR3 contains 12 residues. The V end lost 3 bases, the J end lost 6 bases, and 5 bases lay between the germline ends.

V gene TRBV27 combines with J gene TRBJ2-7; no clear D gene. The CDR3 runs to 12 residues. From germline, CDR1 is MNHEY and CDR2 SMNVEV (reference sequence). This CDR3 is CTSTISRHEQYV. CDR3 nucleotides: TGTACCAGCACTATCTCCCGTCACGAGCAGTACGTC.

This sequence joins TRBV5-4 and TRBJ2-1; 8 nucleotides agree with TRBD2. CDR1 and CDR2 (germline): SGHNT, YYREEE (reference sequence). The V segment lost 0 bases and the J segment 7 bases; nucleotides outside the gene matches: 6. The CDR3 length is 15 residues. In nucleotides, the CDR3 is TGTGCCAGCAGCTTGGTTGTGACTAGCGCGAATGAGCAGTTCTTC. It specifies CASSLVVTSANEQFF. Drawing the rest from reference TRBV5-4 and TRBJ2-1, the complete variable domain is ETGVTQSPTHLIKTRGQQVTLRCSSQSGHNTVSWYQQALGQGPQFIFQYYREEENGRGNFPPRFSGLQFPNYSSELNVNALELDDSALYLCASSLVVTSANEQFFGPGTRLTVL.

This clonotype was seen a single time. A much larger clone sits a single nucleotide away, making a read error possible. The rearrangement uses TRBV6-2 or TRBV6-3 and TRBJ2-7; D is possibly TRBD1 (5 bases). Trimming left V 10 bases short and J 7 bases short, with 23 bases between. Germline V CDR1 and CDR2: MNHEY, SVGEGT. The CDR3 is made up of 14 amino acids. The CDR3, as DNA: TGTGCCATCAGCCCGTATCAGGGCCATCGGGAGCAGTACTTC. The encoded protein is CAISPYQGHREQYF.

This clonotype has more than one count but fewer than ten. The V and J genes are TRBV7-9 and TRBJ2-1; D possibly corresponds to TRBD2 (5 bases). Per the germline V gene, CDR1 is SEHNR and CDR2 is FQNEAQ (reference sequence). This CDR3 is built from 12 residues. The V and J ends lost 8 bases and 7 bases respectively, with 12 bases between them. The CDR3 nucleotides read TGTGCCAGCTTTCAGACGGGGAATGAGCAGTTCTTC. Its translation: CASFQTGNEQFF.

The genes are TRBV7-6 and TRBJ2-5; TRBD1 agrees at 9 bases. J lost 5 bases, V lost 1 base, and 11 bases had no gene match. The germline V gene has CDR1 SGHVS and CDR2 FNYEAQ. The CDR3 extends over 17 amino acids. The CDR3 here is CASSLDVGQGLGETQYF. The CDR3 region has the DNA TGTGCCAGCAGCTTAGATGTAGGACAGGGGTTGGGGGAGACCCAGTACTTC.

This clonotype was observed at least ten times. The chain carries TRBV7-4 and TRBJ2-1; D may be TRBD2 (5 bases). Trimming pared 6 bases from V and 10 bases from J, leaving 13 bases between. The germline gives CDR1 SGHVT, CDR2 SQSDAQ. The CDR3 spans 12 residues. This chain's CDR3 is CASSLSVREQFF. Written as DNA, the CDR3 is TGTGCCAGCAGTCTTAGCGTCCGAGAGCAGTTCTTC.

In this sample, this clonotype turned up a few times. The V call is TRBV7-6, the J call TRBJ1-2; no definite D call. Trimming shortened V by 2 bases and J by 0 bases, and 7 bases separated the two germline ends. The CDR3 loop spans 14 amino acids. In germline, CDR1 is SGHVS, CDR2 FNYEAQ. The DNA for the CDR3 is TGTGCCAGCAGCTTACCGGGAGCTAACTATGGCTACACCTTC. This translates into CASSLPGANYGYTF.

V gene TRBV27 combines with J gene TRBJ1-1; D remains ambiguous. V was pared by 8 bases and J by 6 bases, with 16 bases between. The germline V gene encodes CDR1 MNHEY and CDR2 SMNVEV (reference sequence). The CDR3 runs 13 residues. CDR3 sequence (DNA): TGTGCCAGCCGGGCTGTGACCACTGCTGAAGCTTTCTTT. It specifies CASRAVTTAEAFF.

This chain connects TRBV27 to TRBJ2-1; D may be TRBD1 (6 bases). CDR1 and CDR2 (germline): MNHEY, SMNVEV (reference sequence). The germline V and J ends were trimmed by 6 bases and 5 bases, with 14 bases remaining between them. This CDR3 is built from 14 residues. CDR3 nucleotides: TGTGCCAGCAGCCGACCGGGACATAACAATGAGCAGTTCTTC. Translated: CASSRPGHNNEQFF.

This clonotype has a handful of counts. The chain uses TRBV12-3 or TRBV12-4 and TRBJ2-1; 9 nucleotides agree with TRBD1. The CDR3 has 16 amino acids. The trim removed 7 bases at V and 4 bases at J, leaving 11 bases unmatched. The CDR3 sequence is CASKTDRGEPYNEQFF. The CDR3 nucleotides are TGTGCCAGCAAAACAGACAGGGGGGAACCTTACAATGAGCAGTTCTTC.

The genes are TRBV5-6 and TRBJ1-5; 7 bases are shared with TRBD1. The CDR3 contains 14 residues. The V gene's germline CDR1 is SGHDT and CDR2 YYEEEE. J lost 6 bases, V lost 6 bases, and 9 bases had no gene match. Here the CDR3 reads CASTARGYFQPQHF. CDR3 sequence (DNA): TGTGCCAGCACGGCCAGGGGGTATTTTCAGCCCCAGCATTTT.

The CDR3 loop reads CASSLGTGVVAQHF. The DNA for the CDR3 is TGTGCCAGCAGCCTAGGGACAGGGGTGGTGGCCCAGCATTTT. The V call is TRBV3-1, the J call TRBJ1-5; 10 bases line up with TRBD1. Germline CDR1 is LGHDT and CDR2 is YNNKEL (reference sequence). The V gene end was trimmed by 4 bases and the J gene end by 11 bases; junction bases not matched to a gene: 8. This CDR3 spans 14 amino acids. The whole variable domain, filled in from reference TRBV3-1 and TRBJ1-5, reads DTAVSQTPKYLVTQMGNDKSIKCEQNLGHDTMYWYKQDSKKFLKIMFSYNNKELIINETVPNRFSPKSPDKAHLNLHINSLELGDSAVYFCASSLGTGVVAQHFGDGTRLSIL.

The V gene is TRBV10-2, the J gene TRBJ2-3; 9 positions match TRBD1. The CDR3 is made up of 14 amino acids. Losses at the gene ends were 11 bases for V and 6 bases for J; bases not matched to a gene: 12. CDR1 and CDR2 from the germline V gene are WSHSY and SAAADI. The CDR3 nucleotides read TGCGCCGCGGCACAGGGGGCGCTTTGGGATACGCAGTATTTT. This translates into CAAAQGALWDTQYF.

The genes are TRBV12-3 or TRBV12-4 and TRBJ1-2; 7 bases agree with TRBD1. The CDR3 runs to 12 residues. The J segment lost 13 bases and the V segment lost 6 bases, leaving 11 bases of the junction unmatched. The CDR3 here is CASSPIDRVRTF. In DNA, the CDR3 is TGTGCCAGCAGCCCGATCGACAGGGTCCGCACCTTC.

This clonotype showed up just a few times. V gene TRBV20-1 combines with J gene TRBJ1-6; D perhaps matches TRBD1 (5 bases). Germline loops: CDR1 DFQATT, CDR2 SNEGSKA (reference sequence). This CDR3 contains 13 residues. Trimming left V 1 base short and J 8 bases short, with 9 bases between. Here the CDR3 reads CSARGARDSPLHF. Here the CDR3 DNA reads TGCAGTGCTAGAGGGGCCAGGGATTCACCCCTCCACTTT.

This clonotype was observed at least ten times. The gene calls are TRBV12-5 and TRBJ1-3, with 9 bases identical to TRBD1. V gave up 6 bases and J gave up 4 bases; unmatched junction bases: 7. In germline, CDR1 is LGHNT, CDR2 FRNRAP. The CDR3 runs to 15 residues. The CDR3 reads CASGPRTGDGNTIYF. The DNA of the CDR3 is TGTGCTAGTGGCCCCCGGACAGGGGACGGAAACACCATATATTTT.

This clonotype was counted a few times. V usage is TRBV2 and J usage is TRBJ2-1; D not certain. The length of the CDR3 is 13 residues. Per the germline V gene, CDR1 is SNHLY and CDR2 is FYNNEI. Trimming left V 4 bases short and J 1 base short, with 5 bases between. CDR3 amino acids: CASSARSYNEQFF. The CDR3 DNA follows: TGTGCCAGCAGTGCCAGGTCCTACAATGAGCAGTTCTTC.

This clonotype has only a few counts. This chain joins TRBV12-3 or TRBV12-4 and TRBJ2-3; unclear D gene. V lost 6 bases and J lost 0, with 7 bases in between. The CDR3 covers 13 residues. The CDR3 nucleotides read TGTGCCAGCAGGCCCGCCAGCACAGATACGCAGTATTTT. Amino acid sequence: CASRPASTDTQYF.

This chain connects TRBV3-1 to TRBJ2-7; D call uncertain. Per germline, CDR1 LGHDT and CDR2 YNNKEL (reference sequence). The length of the CDR3 is 14 residues. Trimming took off 3 bases at V and 2 bases at J, with 11 bases between the two ends. CDR3 sequence reads: CASSHDPLPYEQYF. CDR3 DNA: TGTGCCAGCAGCCACGACCCGCTCCCCTACGAGCAGTACTTC.

The V call is TRBV9, the J call TRBJ2-5, with 12 bases aligning to TRBD2. J lost 0 bases, V lost 0 bases, and 3 bases had no gene match. CDR1 and CDR2 (germline): SGDLS, YYNGEE. CDR3 length equals 17 residues. The chain's CDR3 is CASSVDRTSGDQETQYF. CDR3 DNA: TGTGCCAGCAGCGTAGATAGGACTAGCGGGGACCAAGAGACCCAGTACTTC.

This clonotype has only a few counts. V usage is TRBV4-1 and J usage is TRBJ1-1; D not resolved. The CDR3 consists of 14 residues. The V and J ends lost 1 base and 3 bases respectively, with 9 bases between them. Germline CDR1 reads MGHRA; CDR2 reads YSYEKL. The CDR3 DNA is TGCGCCAGCAGCCAAGTTCCTGGGGACACTGAAGCTTTCTTT. This codes for CASSQVPGDTEAFF.

There are a few counts of this clonotype. The chain combines TRBV12-3 or TRBV12-4 with TRBJ1-5; D unclear. V dropped 3 bases and J dropped 4 bases, with 19 bases sitting between them. The CDR3 spans 17 residues. The DNA of the CDR3 is TGTGCCAGCAGTTTCATCATATCGGGAGGAGAGAATCAGCCCCAGCATTTT. Translated, it gives CASSFIISGGENQPQHF.

The genes are TRBV11-2 and TRBJ2-4; 10 bases are a match to TRBD1. The CDR3 is 19 residues long. V shed 5 bases and J 6 bases; nucleotides not matched to a gene: 19. The germline V gene has CDR1 SGHAT and CDR2 FQNNGV. Here the CDR3 DNA reads TGTGCCAGCAGCCCACTGGGGACAGGGGTAAACCCCTTTCGAAACATTCAGTACTTC. This translates into CASSPLGTGVNPFRNIQYF.

This clonotype has only a few counts. The V call is TRBV6-5, the J call TRBJ2-7; the match to TRBD1 covers 10 bases. Germline trimming cut 0 bases from V and 5 bases from J; bases unmatched to any gene: 7. Germline CDR1 reads MNHEY; CDR2 reads SVGAGI. The CDR3 totals 16 residues. CDR3 sequence: CASSYSRDRGFHEQYV. CDR3 in DNA: TGTGCCAGCAGTTACTCGAGGGACAGGGGTTTTCACGAGCAGTACGTC.